The sequence of this T cell receptor beta chain was determined in a study of response to subunit inactivated influenza vaccine. Study-wide findings and caveats: After each seasonal influenza vaccination, few new T cells are recruited, the authors suggested.

TCRdb analysed the RT-PCR reads with MiXCR anew, one entry per CDR3 protein. Of 430,000 or so distinct CDR3 sequences in the sample, 9.5% to 12% were seen once. This clonotype was recorded once. The antigen is undetermined. This TCR was sampled from a man over 45 who received an inactivated influenza vaccine. Sequencing used PBMCs from blood, obtained roughly 6 weeks after vaccination.

The CDR3 is CATTGVWGQPQHF. CDR3 DNA sequence: TGTGCCACCACAGGGGTGTGGGGTCAGCCCCAGCATTTT. This rearrangement joins TRBV19 to TRBJ1-5; 7 bases agree with TRBD1. CDR1 is LNHDA, CDR2 SQIVND, per germline (reference sequence). The CDR3 loop spans 13 amino acids. V lost 10 bases and J lost 6; bases outside the gene matches: 9.